These 14 T cell receptor beta chains originate from one sample sequenced in a study of T-cell memory formation after mild COVID-19. TCRdb independently ran MiXCR on the 5' RACE reads; one entry per CDR3 protein. The repertoire consists of about 500,000 distinct CDR3 sequences, with about a fifth occurring once and the leading ten covering around an eighth. The sequenced sample consisted of PBMCs or a T cell subset sorted from them (not recorded which). These receptors all stem from an adult woman who had mild COVID-19 (a few samples of this study predate the infection). Cell type and time point are not known.

The CDR3 reads CSARGRVAGSYNEQFF. In DNA form, the CDR3 reads TGCAGTGCTAGGGGGAGGGTAGCGGGCTCCTACAATGAGCAGTTCTTC. The chain combines TRBV20-1 with TRBJ2-1; 7 nucleotides align to TRBD2. The V and J ends lost 3 bases and 0 bases, in that order; junction bases with no gene match: 8. The CDR3 is 16 amino acids. Germline CDR1 and CDR2: DFQATT and SNEGSKA (reference sequence).

The chain has TRBV6-5 and TRBJ2-1, with 12 positions matching TRBD1. The CDR3 consists of 15 residues. The junction had 6 bases not matched to a gene; V was cut back by 4 bases and J by 8 bases. CDR1 and CDR2 from the germline V gene are MNHEY and SVGAGI. As DNA, the CDR3 is TGTGCCAGCAGTTCACCGGGACAGGGGGCGCATGAGCAGTTCTTC. It specifies CASSSPGQGAHEQFF.

V gene TRBV6-6 combines with J gene TRBJ1-5; a possible D gene is TRBD1 (5 bases). Germline V CDR1 and CDR2: MNHNY, SVGAGI (reference sequence). The CDR3 totals 14 residues. V was trimmed by 5 bases and J by 7 bases, leaving 15 bases between them. DNA of the CDR3: TGTGCCAGCAGTCTGGGACCCGCCGGGCAGCCCCAGCATTTT. Protein: CASSLGPAGQPQHF.

This clonotype was detected only a few times. The chain is built from TRBV2 and TRBJ1-4; D not resolved. Trimming shortened V by 7 bases and J by 3 bases, and 12 bases separated the two germline ends. Germline assignment: CDR1 SNHLY and CDR2 FYNNEI. The CDR3 loop spans 14 amino acids. In DNA form, the CDR3 reads TGTGCCAGCATCATAGGGTGGCCTAATGAAAAACTGTTTTTT. Translated, it gives CASIIGWPNEKLFF.

This clonotype was found a few times. The chain carries TRBV20-1 and TRBJ2-1; D possibly corresponds to TRBD1 (5 bases). CDR3 length: 16 residues. Deletions cut 0 bases from V and 0 bases from J, with 12 bases between. Germline V gene lookup returns CDR1 DFQATT and CDR2 SNEGSKA (reference sequence). The CDR3 sequence: CSARDRQFSSYNEQFF. The DNA for the CDR3 is TGCAGTGCTAGAGACCGACAGTTCAGCTCCTACAATGAGCAGTTCTTC.

This clonotype has just a few counts. The rearrangement uses TRBV7-3 and TRBJ2-1; 11 bases are a match to TRBD2. Trimming at V came to 5 bases and at J to 4 bases, leaving 10 bases not matched to a gene. Looked up from germline, CDR1 is SGHTA and CDR2 is FQGTGA. The CDR3 spans 17 residues. The CDR3 here is CASSIYGTSGSYNEQFF. The DNA for the CDR3 is TGTGCCAGCAGCATATACGGGACTAGCGGCTCATACAATGAGCAGTTCTTC.

The chain has TRBV5-1 and TRBJ2-2; TRBD2 matches at 10 bases. Germline V gives CDR1 SGHRS, CDR2 YFSETQ. The CDR3 contains 16 residues. The V gene end was trimmed by 0 bases and the J gene end by 4 bases; junction bases not matched to a gene: 3. The CDR3 DNA reads as TGCGCCAGCAGCTTGGAACTAGCGGGACGCACCGGGGAGCTGTTTTTT. Its translation: CASSLELAGRTGELFF.

V gene TRBV20-1 combines with J gene TRBJ2-1, with D maybe TRBD2 (5 bases). Germline V CDR1 and CDR2: DFQATT, SNEGSKA (reference sequence). Trimming left V 5 bases short and J 7 bases short, with 21 bases between. The CDR3 runs 15 residues. Here the CDR3 reads CSAAPPGLDRNEQFF. The CDR3, as DNA: TGCAGTGCTGCCCCTCCCGGACTGGATAGAAATGAGCAGTTCTTC.

This clonotype was seen a few times. The V call is TRBV7-8, the J call TRBJ1-1, with D unresolved. The V end was cut by 6 bases, the J end by 2 bases, with 13 bases between. The CDR3 covers 14 residues. Germline CDR1 reads SGHVS; CDR2 reads FQNEAQ. CDR3 region: CASSPPWGNTEAFF. CDR3 coding DNA: TGTGCCAGCAGTCCCCCGTGGGGTAACACTGAAGCTTTCTTT.

This clonotype was seen only a few times. The chain couples TRBV20-1 to TRBJ1-1, with D perhaps TRBD1 (6 bases). This CDR3 contains 17 residues. Trimming stripped 3 bases from V and 6 bases from J, with 26 bases between. The germline gives CDR1 DFQATT, CDR2 SNEGSKA (reference sequence). This chain's CDR3 is CSARTLEGQGLGAEAFF. CDR3 coding DNA: TGCAGTGCTAGGACCCTCGAGGGGCAGGGGCTAGGAGCTGAAGCTTTCTTT.

At least ten counts were recorded for this clonotype. The rearrangement links TRBV20-1 to TRBJ2-7, with 10 bases matching TRBD2. The CDR3 is 15 amino acids. CDR1 is DFQATT, CDR2 SNEGSKA, per germline (reference sequence). J lost 6 bases, V lost 0 bases, and 8 bases had no gene match. CDR3 DNA sequence: TGCAGTGCTAGAGACTACCTAGCGGGAGTCGGCGAGCAGTACTTC. It codes for CSARDYLAGVGEQYF.

The V gene is TRBV14, the J gene TRBJ1-6; a weak D match, TRBD1 (5 bases). Germline CDR1 reads SGHDN; CDR2 reads FVKESK. The CDR3 is made up of 13 amino acids. V lost 4 bases to trimming and J lost 14 bases, with 15 bases between them. The CDR3 region has the DNA TGTGCCAGCAGCCTCGAGGGGTTCTTGGCCCTCCACTTT. It is translated as CASSLEGFLALHF. The full variable domain, in which reference TRBV14 and TRBJ1-6 provide the parts outside the CDR3, is EAGVTQFPSHSVIEKGQTVTLRCDPISGHDNLYWYRRVMGKEIKFLLHFVKESKQDESGMPNNRFLAERTGGTYSTLKVQPAELEDSGVYFCASSLEGFLALHFGNGTRLTVT.

The V call is TRBV20-1, the J call TRBJ2-7; D is possibly TRBD2 (6 bases). The CDR3 covers 12 residues. Germline values: CDR1 DFQATT, CDR2 SNEGSKA (reference sequence). Trimming pared 3 bases from V and 3 bases from J, leaving 9 bases between. Here the CDR3 reads CSARRLDYEQYF. As DNA, the CDR3 is TGCAGTGCTAGGCGACTAGACTACGAGCAGTACTTC.

The chain carries TRBV30 and TRBJ2-7, with 9 bases identical to TRBD1. V lost 1 base, J lost 5 bases, and 6 bases stayed unmatched. Looked up from germline, CDR1 is GTSNPN and CDR2 is SVGIG (reference sequence). The CDR3 has 14 residues. CDR3: CAWSETGGLDEQYF. The DNA for the CDR3 is TGTGCCTGGAGTGAGACAGGGGGACTCGACGAGCAGTACTTC. Complete variable domain (other parts from reference TRBV30 and TRBJ2-7): SQTIHQWPATLVQPVGSPLSLECTVEGTSNPNLYWYRQAAGRGLQLLFYSVGIGQISSEVPQNLSASRPQDRQFILSSKKLLLSDSGFYLCAWSETGGLDEQYFGPGTRLTVT.